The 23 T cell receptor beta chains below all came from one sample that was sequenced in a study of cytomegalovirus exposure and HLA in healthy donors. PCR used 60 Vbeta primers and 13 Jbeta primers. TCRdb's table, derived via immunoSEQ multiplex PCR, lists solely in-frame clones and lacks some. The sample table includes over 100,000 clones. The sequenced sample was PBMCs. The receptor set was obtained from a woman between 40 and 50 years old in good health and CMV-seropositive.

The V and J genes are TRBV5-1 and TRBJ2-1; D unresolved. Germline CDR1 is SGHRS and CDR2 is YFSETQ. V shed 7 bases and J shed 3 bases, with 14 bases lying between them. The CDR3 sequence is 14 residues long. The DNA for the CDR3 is TGCGCCAGCTCGCCAGGTGGATTCTACAATGAGCAGTTCTTC. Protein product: CASSPGGFYNEQFF.

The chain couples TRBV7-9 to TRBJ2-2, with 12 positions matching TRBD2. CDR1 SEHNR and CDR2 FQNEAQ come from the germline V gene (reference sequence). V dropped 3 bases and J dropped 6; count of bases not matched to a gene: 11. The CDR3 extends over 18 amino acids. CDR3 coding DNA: TGTGCCAGCAGCTTTCCGGCTAGCGGGAGGGCCACGGCCGGGGAGCTGTTTTTT. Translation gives CASSFPASGRATAGELFF. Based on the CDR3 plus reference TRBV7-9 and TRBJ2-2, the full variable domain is DTGVSQNPRHKITKRGQNVTFRCDPISEHNRLYWYRQTLGQGPEFLTYFQNEAQLEKSRLLSDRFSAERPKGSFSTLEIQRTEQGDSAMYLCASSFPASGRATAGELFFGEGSRLTVL.

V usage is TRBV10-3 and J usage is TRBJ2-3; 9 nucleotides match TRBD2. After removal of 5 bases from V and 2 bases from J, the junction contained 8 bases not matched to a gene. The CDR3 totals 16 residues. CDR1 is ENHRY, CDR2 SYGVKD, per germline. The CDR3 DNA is TGTGCCATCAGTCCTAACTTAGCGGGAGCCACAGATACGCAGTATTTT. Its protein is CAISPNLAGATDTQYF.

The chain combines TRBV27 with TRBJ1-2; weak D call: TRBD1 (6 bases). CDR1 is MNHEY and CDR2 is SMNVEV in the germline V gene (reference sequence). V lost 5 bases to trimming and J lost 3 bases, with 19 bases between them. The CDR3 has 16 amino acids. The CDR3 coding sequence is TGTGCCAGCAGTAGGCGCGGGGGGCTCCAGGACTATGGCTACACCTTC. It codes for CASSRRGGLQDYGYTF.

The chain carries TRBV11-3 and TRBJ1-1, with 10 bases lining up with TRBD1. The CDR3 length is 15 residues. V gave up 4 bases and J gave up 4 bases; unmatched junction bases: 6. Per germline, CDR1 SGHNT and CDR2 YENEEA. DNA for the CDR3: TGTGCCAGCAGCTCTTTGACAGGGGGCGGCACTGAAGCTTTCTTT. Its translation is CASSSLTGGGTEAFF. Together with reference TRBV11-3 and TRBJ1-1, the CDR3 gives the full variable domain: EAGVVQSPRYKIIEKKQPVAFWCNPISGHNTLYWYLQNLGQGPELLIRYENEEAVDDSQLPKDRFSAERLKGVDSTLKIQPAELGDSAVYLCASSSLTGGGTEAFFGQGTRLTVV.

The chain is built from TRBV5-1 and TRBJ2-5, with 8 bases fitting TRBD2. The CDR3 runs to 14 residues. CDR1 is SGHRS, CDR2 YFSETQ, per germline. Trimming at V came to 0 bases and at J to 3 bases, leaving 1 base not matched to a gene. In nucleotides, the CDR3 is TGCGCCAGCAGCTTGGTCGGGAGGGAAGAGACCCAGTACTTC. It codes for CASSLVGREETQYF.

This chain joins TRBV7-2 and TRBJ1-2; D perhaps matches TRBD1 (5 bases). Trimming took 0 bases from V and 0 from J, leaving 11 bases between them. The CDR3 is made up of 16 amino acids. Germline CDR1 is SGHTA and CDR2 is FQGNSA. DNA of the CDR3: TGTGCCAGCAGCTTAGCGGGGCAAGCCTCTAACTATGGCTACACCTTC. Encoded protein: CASSLAGQASNYGYTF. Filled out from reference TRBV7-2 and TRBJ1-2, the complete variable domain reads GAGVSQSPSNKVTEKGKDVELRCDPISGHTALYWYRQSLGQGLEFLIYFQGNSAPDKSGLPSDRFSAERTGGSVSTLTIQRTQQEDSAVYLCASSLAGQASNYGYTFGSGTRLTVV.

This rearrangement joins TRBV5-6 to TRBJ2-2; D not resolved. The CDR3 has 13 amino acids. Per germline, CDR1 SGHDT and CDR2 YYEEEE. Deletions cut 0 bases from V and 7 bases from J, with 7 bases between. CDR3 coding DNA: TGTGCCAGCAGCTTGGGGAGCCACGGGGAGCTGTTTTTT. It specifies CASSLGSHGELFF.

The CDR3 here is CSVKKDRGEAFF. The CDR3 DNA reads TGCAGCGTGAAAAAGGACAGGGGAGAAGCTTTCTTT. This chain links TRBV29-1 with TRBJ1-1; 9 bases agree with TRBD1. The CDR3 totals 12 residues. The V and J ends lost 6 bases and 8 bases, in that order; junction bases with no gene match: 7. Per germline, CDR1 SQVTM and CDR2 ANQGSEA.

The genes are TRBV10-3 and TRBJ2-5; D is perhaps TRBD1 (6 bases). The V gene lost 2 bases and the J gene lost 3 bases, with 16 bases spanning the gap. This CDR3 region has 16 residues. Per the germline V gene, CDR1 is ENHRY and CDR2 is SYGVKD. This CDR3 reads CAISEGKQGEKETQYF. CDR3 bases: TGTGCCATCAGTGAGGGGAAACAGGGAGAGAAAGAGACCCAGTACTTC.

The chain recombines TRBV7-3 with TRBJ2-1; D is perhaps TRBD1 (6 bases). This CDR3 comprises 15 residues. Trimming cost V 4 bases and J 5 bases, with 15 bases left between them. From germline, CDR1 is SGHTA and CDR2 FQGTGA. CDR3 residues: CASSSRTVTDNEQFF. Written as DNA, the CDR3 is TGTGCCAGCAGCTCTCGGACAGTGACCGACAATGAGCAGTTCTTC.

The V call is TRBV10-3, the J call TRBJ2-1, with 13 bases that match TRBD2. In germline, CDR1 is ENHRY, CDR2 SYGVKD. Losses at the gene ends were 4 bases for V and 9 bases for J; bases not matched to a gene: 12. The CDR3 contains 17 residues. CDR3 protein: CAISGTSGGPSVGEQFF. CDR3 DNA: TGTGCCATCAGTGGGACTAGCGGGGGCCCCTCCGTCGGTGAGCAGTTCTTC.

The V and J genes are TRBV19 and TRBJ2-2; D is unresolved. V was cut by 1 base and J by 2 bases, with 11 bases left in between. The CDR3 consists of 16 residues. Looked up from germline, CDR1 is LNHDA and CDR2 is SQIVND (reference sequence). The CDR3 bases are TGTGCCAGTAGTATAGGTTTCAGCGCAAACACCGGGGAGCTGTTTTTT. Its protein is CASSIGFSANTGELFF. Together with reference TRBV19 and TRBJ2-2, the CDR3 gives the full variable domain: DGGITQSPKYLFRKEGQNVTLSCEQNLNHDAMYWYRQDPGQGLRLIYYSQIVNDFQKGDIAEGYSVSREKKESFPLTVTSAQKNPTAFYLCASSIGFSANTGELFFGEGSRLTVL.

The CDR3 coding sequence is TGCGCCAGCAGCTTCGGACAGGGGGAATACAATGAGCAGTTCTTC. Translated: CASSFGQGEYNEQFF. V is TRBV5-1 and J is TRBJ2-1; 10 bases align to TRBD1. CDR1 is SGHRS and CDR2 is YFSETQ in the germline V gene. With 2 bases clipped from V and 4 bases from J, the junction kept 3 bases outside the gene matches. This CDR3 spans 15 amino acids. The whole variable domain, remainder taken from reference TRBV5-1 and TRBJ2-1, is KAGVTQTPRYLIKTRGQQVTLSCSPISGHRSVSWYQQTPGQGLQFLFEYFSETQRNKGNFPGRFSGRQFSNSRSEMNVSTLELGDSALYLCASSFGQGEYNEQFFGPGTRLTVL.

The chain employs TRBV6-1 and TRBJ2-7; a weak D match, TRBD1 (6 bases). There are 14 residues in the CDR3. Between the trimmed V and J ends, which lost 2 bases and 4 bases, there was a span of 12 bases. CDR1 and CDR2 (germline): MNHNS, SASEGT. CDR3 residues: CASSETGWMYEQYF. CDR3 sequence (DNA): TGTGCCAGCAGTGAAACAGGGTGGATGTACGAGCAGTACTTC.

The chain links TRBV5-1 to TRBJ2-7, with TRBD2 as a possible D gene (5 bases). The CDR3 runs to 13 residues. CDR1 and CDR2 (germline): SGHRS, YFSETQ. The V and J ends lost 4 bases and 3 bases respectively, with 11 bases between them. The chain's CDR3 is CASSPGEFYEQYF. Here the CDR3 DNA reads TGCGCCAGCAGCCCCGGGGAGTTCTACGAGCAGTACTTC.

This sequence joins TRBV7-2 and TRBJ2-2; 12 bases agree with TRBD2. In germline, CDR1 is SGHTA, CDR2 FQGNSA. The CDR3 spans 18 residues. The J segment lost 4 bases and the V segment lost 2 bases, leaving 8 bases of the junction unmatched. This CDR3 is CASSLRLAGGPGTGELFF. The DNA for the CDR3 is TGTGCCAGCAGCTTAAGGCTAGCGGGAGGGCCAGGCACCGGGGAGCTGTTTTTT.

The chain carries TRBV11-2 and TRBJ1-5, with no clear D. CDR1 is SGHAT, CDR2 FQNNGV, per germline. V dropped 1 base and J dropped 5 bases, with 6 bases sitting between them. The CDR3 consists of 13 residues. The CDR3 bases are TGTGCCAGCAGCTTAGCCACTGATCAGCCCCAGCATTTT. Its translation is CASSLATDQPQHF.

The CDR3 DNA sequence: TGTGCCAGCAGTTTCAACAGGGCGAGCTATGGCTACACCTTC. The encoded protein is CASSFNRASYGYTF. The rearrangement uses TRBV27 and TRBJ1-2; D possibly corresponds to TRBD1 (6 bases). Trimming shortened V by 3 bases and J by 4 bases, and 12 bases separated the two germline ends. This CDR3 has 14 amino acids. The germline CDR1 and CDR2 sequences are MNHEY and SMNVEV (reference sequence).

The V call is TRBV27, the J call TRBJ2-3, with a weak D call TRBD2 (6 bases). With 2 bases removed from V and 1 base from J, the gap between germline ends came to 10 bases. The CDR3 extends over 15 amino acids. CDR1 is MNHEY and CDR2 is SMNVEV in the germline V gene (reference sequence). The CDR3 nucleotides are TGTGCCAGCAGTTTAGGGGGGACCCGCACAGATACGCAGTATTTT. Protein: CASSLGGTRTDTQYF.

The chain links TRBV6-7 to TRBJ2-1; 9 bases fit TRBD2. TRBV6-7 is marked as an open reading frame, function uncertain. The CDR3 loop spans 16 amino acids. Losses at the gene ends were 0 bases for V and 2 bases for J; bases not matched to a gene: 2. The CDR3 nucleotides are TGTGCCAGCAGTTACTCCGGCGGGAGGGCCTACAATGAGCAGTTCTTC. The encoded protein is CASSYSGGRAYNEQFF.

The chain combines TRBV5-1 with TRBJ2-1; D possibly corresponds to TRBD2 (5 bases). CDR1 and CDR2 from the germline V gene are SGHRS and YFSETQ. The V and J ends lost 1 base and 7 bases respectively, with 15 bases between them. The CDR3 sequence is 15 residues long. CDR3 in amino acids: CASSLSGGSQNEQFF. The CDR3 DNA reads TGCGCCAGCAGCTTGAGTGGCGGGTCTCAGAATGAGCAGTTCTTC.

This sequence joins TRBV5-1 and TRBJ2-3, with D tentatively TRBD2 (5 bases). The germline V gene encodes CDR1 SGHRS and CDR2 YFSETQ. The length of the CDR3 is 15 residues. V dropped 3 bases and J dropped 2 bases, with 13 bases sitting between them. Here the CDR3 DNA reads TGCGCCAGCAGCTCAGACTTGACTAACACAGATACGCAGTATTTT. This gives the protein CASSSDLTNTDTQYF.